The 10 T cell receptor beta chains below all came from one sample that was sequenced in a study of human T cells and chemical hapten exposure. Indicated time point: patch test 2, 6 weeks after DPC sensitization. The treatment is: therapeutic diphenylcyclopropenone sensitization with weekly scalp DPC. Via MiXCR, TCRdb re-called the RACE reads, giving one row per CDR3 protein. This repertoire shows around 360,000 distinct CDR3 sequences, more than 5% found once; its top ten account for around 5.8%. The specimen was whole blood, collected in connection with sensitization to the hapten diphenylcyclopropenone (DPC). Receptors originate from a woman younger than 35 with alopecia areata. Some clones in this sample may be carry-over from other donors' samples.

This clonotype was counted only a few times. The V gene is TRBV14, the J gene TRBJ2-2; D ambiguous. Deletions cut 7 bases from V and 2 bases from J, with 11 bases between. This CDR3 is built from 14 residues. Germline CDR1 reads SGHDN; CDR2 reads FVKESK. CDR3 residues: CASTALVNTGELFF. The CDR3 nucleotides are TGTGCCAGCACGGCGTTAGTAAACACCGGGGAGCTGTTTTTT.

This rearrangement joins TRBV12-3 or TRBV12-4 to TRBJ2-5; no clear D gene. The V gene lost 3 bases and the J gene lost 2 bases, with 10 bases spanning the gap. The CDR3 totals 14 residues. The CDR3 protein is CASSFWASQETQYF. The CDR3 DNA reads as TGTGCCAGCAGTTTTTGGGCCTCACAAGAGACCCAGTACTTC.

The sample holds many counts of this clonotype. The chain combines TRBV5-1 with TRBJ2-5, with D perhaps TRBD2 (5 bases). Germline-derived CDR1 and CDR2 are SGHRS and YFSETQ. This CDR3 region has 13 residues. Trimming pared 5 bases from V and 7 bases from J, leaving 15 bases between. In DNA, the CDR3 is TGCGCCAGCAGTTCCGGGGAGCGAGGGACCCAGTACTTC. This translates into CASSSGERGTQYF.

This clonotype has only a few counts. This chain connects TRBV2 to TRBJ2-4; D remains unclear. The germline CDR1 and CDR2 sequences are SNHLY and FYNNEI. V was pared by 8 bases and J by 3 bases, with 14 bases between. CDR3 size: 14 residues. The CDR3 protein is CASRRPRGKNIQYF. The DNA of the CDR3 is TGTGCCAGCCGCAGGCCGCGTGGCAAAAACATTCAGTACTTC.

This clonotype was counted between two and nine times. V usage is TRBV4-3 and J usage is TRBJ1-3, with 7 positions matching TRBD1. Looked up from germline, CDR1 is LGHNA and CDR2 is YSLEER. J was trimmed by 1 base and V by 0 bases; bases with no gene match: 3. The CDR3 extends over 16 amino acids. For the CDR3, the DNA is TGCGCCAGCAGCCAAGACCCGGGACAGTCTGGAAACACCATATATTTT. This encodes CASSQDPGQSGNTIYF.

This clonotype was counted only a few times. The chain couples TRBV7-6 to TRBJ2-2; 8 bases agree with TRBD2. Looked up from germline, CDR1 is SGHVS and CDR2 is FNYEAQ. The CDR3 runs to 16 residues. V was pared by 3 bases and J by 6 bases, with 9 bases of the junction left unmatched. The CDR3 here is CASSFSGTRVSGELFF. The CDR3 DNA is TGTGCCAGCAGCTTCTCCGGGACTAGAGTTTCCGGGGAGCTGTTTTTT.

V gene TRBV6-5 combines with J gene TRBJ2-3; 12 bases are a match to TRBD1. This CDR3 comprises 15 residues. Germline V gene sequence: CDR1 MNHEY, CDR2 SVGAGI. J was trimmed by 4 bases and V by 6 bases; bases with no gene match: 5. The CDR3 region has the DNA TGTGCCAGCAGGAAGGGACAGGGGGCCGCAGATACGCAGTATTTT. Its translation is CASRKGQGAADTQYF.

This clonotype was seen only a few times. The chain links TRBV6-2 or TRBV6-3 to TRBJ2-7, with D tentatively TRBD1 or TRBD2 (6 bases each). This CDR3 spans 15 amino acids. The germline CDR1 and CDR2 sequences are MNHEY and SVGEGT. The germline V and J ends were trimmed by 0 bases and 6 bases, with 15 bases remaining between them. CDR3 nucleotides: TGTGCCAGCAGTTACTCGTTCCAAGGGGGAGGCGAGCAGTACTTC. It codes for CASSYSFQGGGEQYF.

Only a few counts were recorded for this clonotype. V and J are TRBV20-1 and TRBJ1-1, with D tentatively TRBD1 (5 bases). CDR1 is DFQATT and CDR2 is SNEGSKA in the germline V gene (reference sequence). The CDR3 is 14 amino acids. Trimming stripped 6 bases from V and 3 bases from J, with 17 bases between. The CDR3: CSARGMIGDTEAFF. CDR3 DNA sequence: TGCAGTGCCCGGGGGATGATTGGGGACACTGAAGCTTTCTTT.

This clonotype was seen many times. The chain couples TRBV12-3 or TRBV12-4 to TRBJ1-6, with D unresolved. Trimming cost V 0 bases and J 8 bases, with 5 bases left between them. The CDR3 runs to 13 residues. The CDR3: CASSLAADSPLHF. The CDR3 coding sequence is TGTGCCAGCAGTTTAGCGGCCGATTCACCCCTCCACTTT.